This T cell receptor (beta chain) emerged from a study of shared clonotypes between healthy human individuals. Study details: A few men and a couple of women, aged 18 to 49, were donors. Findings of the study overall: Sampling covered nothing but blood. Tissue TCR repertoires likely differ from those found in blood. Naive subsets generally exceeded memory subsets in estimated richness. Having only a few donors restricted how much genetic and exposure-history diversity was captured.

Points on this clone: Its antigen is not identified.

The V gene's germline CDR1 is SGHRS and CDR2 YFSETQ. Unmatched junction bases numbered 7, after V lost 4 bases and J lost 5 bases. The CDR3 extends over 14 amino acids. Libraries were prepared by immunoSEQ multiplex PCR; TCRdb keeps only in-frame clonotypes and omits some of them. The top ten clones hold under 0.45% of a sample with some 2.3 million clones, 85% to 95% of them seen once. The V and J genes are TRBV5-1 and TRBJ2-3, with 7 nucleotides matching TRBD1. Sequencing was performed on naive CD4+ T cells from PBMCs. Described subset: CD45RA+ positively selected. The sequence was obtained from a man younger than 35 in good health. Some clones in this sample may be carry-over from other donors' samples. The CDR3 DNA is TGCGCCAGCAGCCTACAGGGGTGGGAAGATACGCAGTATTTT. Amino acid sequence: CASSLQGWEDTQYF. The variable domain in full, completed from reference TRBV5-1 and TRBJ2-3, reads KAGVTQTPRYLIKTRGQQVTLSCSPISGHRSVSWYQQTPGQGLQFLFEYFSETQRNKGNFPGRFSGRQFSNSRSEMNVSTLELGDSALYLCASSLQGWEDTQYFGPGTRLTVL.